These 16 T cell receptor beta chains were all obtained from the same sample, sequenced in a study of early stage breast cancer tumors. Profiled with immunoSEQ multiplex PCR; TCRdb holds only in-frame clones, not every one. This table has some 72,000 clones, approximately 80% appearing once. Sequences were obtained from blood. All receptors come from a person in their sixties with breast cancer.

The rearrangement links TRBV9 to TRBJ2-3; 8 nucleotides line up with TRBD2. In germline, CDR1 is SGDLS, CDR2 YYNGEE. This CDR3 is built from 15 residues. V lost 4 bases to trimming and J lost 0 bases; unmatched junction nucleotides: 4. The CDR3 reads CASSLSGGSTDTQYF. The CDR3 DNA reads TGTGCCAGCAGCCTCTCGGGAGGGAGCACAGATACGCAGTATTTT.

The V gene is TRBV9, the J gene TRBJ2-1, with 10 bases that match TRBD2. Losses at the gene ends were 0 bases for V and 4 bases for J; bases not matched to a gene: 7. CDR3 length: 17 residues. CDR1 is SGDLS and CDR2 is YYNGEE in the germline V gene. CDR3 nucleotides: TGTGCCAGCAGCGTAGGTCCGGGACTAGCGCTGTACAATGAGCAGTTCTTC. Its protein product is CASSVGPGLALYNEQFF.

V is TRBV28 and J is TRBJ2-7; 7 positions match TRBD2. After removal of 8 bases from V and 3 bases from J, the junction contained 4 bases not matched to a gene. CDR1 is MDHEN, CDR2 SYDVKM, per germline. This CDR3 has 12 amino acids. The CDR3 DNA follows: TGTGCCAGCGGACGCGGGAGCTACGAGCAGTACTTC. The encoded protein is CASGRGSYEQYF.

The V gene is TRBV5-1, the J gene TRBJ2-7; maybe TRBD1 (6 bases). Looked up from germline, CDR1 is SGHRS and CDR2 is YFSETQ. The CDR3 totals 12 residues. V was trimmed by 4 bases and J by 6 bases, leaving 11 bases between them. CDR3 DNA: TGCGCCAGCAGCCCACAGGGTTCCGAGCAGTACTTC. As protein: CASSPQGSEQYF.

This clone was counted a single time. The chain joins TRBV7-2 to TRBJ2-3; D is possibly TRBD1 (5 bases). Trimming removed 2 bases at V and 4 bases at J, with 10 bases between. Germline V gene lookup returns CDR1 SGHTA and CDR2 FQGNSA. The CDR3 extends over 14 amino acids. The CDR3 sequence: CASSLQQGSDTQYF. CDR3 DNA: TGTGCCAGCAGCTTACAGCAGGGCTCAGATACGCAGTATTTT.

The V call is TRBV11-1, the J call TRBJ1-3; TRBD1 is a possible D gene (5 bases). V was pared by 2 bases and J by 0 bases, with 14 bases between. The CDR3 contains 17 residues. Germline CDR1 and CDR2: SGHAT and FQDESV (reference sequence). The CDR3 DNA reads TGTGCCAGCAGCTTACAAGCGACAGCCTCCTCTGGAAACACCATATATTTT. The encoded protein is CASSLQATASSGNTIYF.

The rearrangement joins TRBV6-6 to TRBJ2-7; TRBD2 matches at 8 bases. V lost 3 bases, J lost 3 bases, and 4 bases stayed unmatched. Germline lookup yields CDR1 MNHNY and CDR2 SVGAGI (reference sequence). The CDR3 runs to 14 residues. The CDR3 protein is CASSYALADYEQYF. The CDR3 DNA follows: TGTGCCAGCAGTTATGCACTAGCGGACTACGAGCAGTACTTC.

V gene TRBV19 combines with J gene TRBJ2-5; TRBD2 matches 8 bases. The CDR3 runs to 17 residues. Germline V gene sequence: CDR1 LNHDA, CDR2 SQIVND (reference sequence). The V and J ends lost 3 bases and 1 base, in that order; junction bases with no gene match: 10. The CDR3 nucleotides read TGTGCCAGTAGTATCCGCAGCGTAGCGGGGTTCCAAGAGACCCAGTACTTC. Translated: CASSIRSVAGFQETQYF.

The gene calls are TRBV5-4 and TRBJ2-3; 12 nucleotides agree with TRBD1. Germline V gene data show CDR1 as SGHNT and CDR2 as YYREEE (reference sequence). CDR3 length: 16 residues. The V segment lost 4 bases and the J segment 8 bases; nucleotides outside the gene matches: 11. The CDR3 spells CASSPPPGQGAATQYF. Here the CDR3 DNA reads TGTGCCAGCAGCCCCCCTCCGGGACAGGGGGCCGCTACGCAGTATTTT.

The V call is TRBV5-4, the J call TRBJ2-5; TRBD1 is a possible D gene (6 bases). The germline CDR1 and CDR2 sequences are SGHNT and YYREEE (reference sequence). V lost 0 bases and J 4 bases, leaving 13 bases between the germline ends. This CDR3 has 15 residues. CDR3 in DNA: TGTGCCAGCAGCTTGGCCGGTTCACAGGGAGAGACCCAGTACTTC. This codes for CASSLAGSQGETQYF.

V is TRBV7-2 and J is TRBJ1-1; weak D call: TRBD1 (5 bases). The CDR3 spans 14 residues. V lost 3 bases and J lost 3, with 11 bases in between. Germline values: CDR1 SGHTA, CDR2 FQGNSA. The chain's CDR3 is CASSFSQGDTEAFF. In DNA, the CDR3 is TGTGCCAGCAGCTTTAGTCAGGGAGACACTGAAGCTTTCTTT. Full variable domain (remainder filled in from reference TRBV7-2 and TRBJ1-1): GAGVSQSPSNKVTEKGKDVELRCDPISGHTALYWYRQSLGQGLEFLIYFQGNSAPDKSGLPSDRFSAERTGGSVSTLTIQRTQQEDSAVYLCASSFSQGDTEAFFGQGTRLTVV.

This clone was counted only a few times. CDR3 sequence: CASITGTELNQPQHF. The CDR3 coding sequence is TGTGCCAGCATCACCGGGACAGAACTCAATCAGCCCCAGCATTTT. The V call is TRBV9, the J call TRBJ1-5; 7 bases map to TRBD1. CDR3 length: 15 amino acids. Unmatched junction bases numbered 9, after V lost 6 bases and J lost 3 bases. The germline V gene has CDR1 SGDLS and CDR2 YYNGEE.

This chain joins TRBV15 and TRBJ1-3; D call uncertain. V was cut by 5 bases and J by 2 bases, with 13 bases left in between. In germline, CDR1 is LNHNV, CDR2 YYDKDF (reference sequence). This CDR3 has 15 amino acids. CDR3 protein: CATSATAQPGNTIYF. In nucleotides, the CDR3 is TGTGCCACCAGCGCGACGGCCCAACCTGGAAACACCATATATTTT.

The genes are TRBV9 and TRBJ2-3, with D possibly matching TRBD1 (6 bases). The germline gives CDR1 SGDLS, CDR2 YYNGEE. CDR3 size: 15 residues. The germline V and J ends were trimmed by 4 bases and 4 bases, with 16 bases remaining between them. For the CDR3, the DNA is TGTGCCAGCAGCCCCCAGACTGGGGGCGCAGATACGCAGTATTTT. It yields the protein CASSPQTGGADTQYF.

This chain links TRBV10-3 with TRBJ2-7; the match to TRBD1 covers 9 bases. After removal of 4 bases from V and 0 bases from J, the junction contained 4 bases not matched to a gene. Germline V gives CDR1 ENHRY, CDR2 SYGVKD. The CDR3 has 15 residues. The CDR3 region has the DNA TGTGCCATCAGTGGGACAGGGGCTACCTCCTACGAGCAGTACTTC. It specifies CAISGTGATSYEQYF.

The chain recombines TRBV6-1 with TRBJ1-2; maybe TRBD1 (6 bases). Germline V CDR1 and CDR2: MNHNS, SASEGT. V lost 4 bases and J 4 bases, leaving 13 bases between the germline ends. The CDR3 is 14 residues long. CDR3 in DNA: TGTGCCAGCAGTGGAACAGGGCAGGTCTATGGCTACACCTTC. This gives the protein CASSGTGQVYGYTF.